Each of the 16 T cell receptor beta chains below was sequenced from the same sample in a study of post-analysis software for immune sequencing data (dated by TCRdb to 2015 to 2017). The receptor library was made with PCR. The instrument given in TCRdb is Illumina HiSeq 2500. To reduce PCR and sequencing biases, unique molecular identifiers were built into the TCR beta cDNA libraries. The public reads were run again by TCRdb, first through fastp at Q25 and then through MiXCR, and only productive beta chains were kept. Here each entry gathers all rows of one CDR3 protein and keeps the most common genes and DNA. The sample data list 250,000 to 300,000 distinct CDR3 sequences, and less than 40% of these were observed just once. The ten top clones hold under 5% of the sample. No cognate antigen is known for these TCRs. The investigation overall reported the following: Significantly higher frequencies in patients than in controls were found for roughly 5 TRBV segments, including TRBV5-6, TRBV5-1 and TRBV20-1.

Sequencing was done on a sample of blood. These receptors all stem from a girl between 10 and 17 years old with multiple sclerosis.

This clonotype was seen repeatedly, ten times or more. V usage is TRBV6-2 or TRBV6-3 and J usage is TRBJ1-1; 7 bases are a match to TRBD1. V lost 5 bases to trimming and J lost 1 base; unmatched junction nucleotides: 19. The CDR3 runs to 19 residues. Germline V gives CDR1 MNHEY, CDR2 SVGEGT. The CDR3 coding sequence is TGTGCCAGCAGTCCCTGGAGGGGGCGGGTCTCATTGGCGAACACTGAAGCTTTCTTT. Its translation: CASSPWRGRVSLANTEAFF.

The V and J genes are TRBV30 and TRBJ2-5; 8 positions agree with TRBD1. This CDR3 region has 15 residues. Unmatched junction bases numbered 17, after V lost 3 bases and J lost 11 bases. CDR1 and CDR2 (germline): GTSNPN, SVGIG (reference sequence). This CDR3 reads CAWRQGQGGLGEQYF. CDR3 nucleotide sequence: TGTGCCTGGAGACAAGGACAGGGAGGCTTAGGGGAGCAGTACTTC.

Many counts were recorded for this clonotype. The V gene is TRBV2, the J gene TRBJ1-1; no clear D. This CDR3 comprises 12 residues. The V gene's germline CDR1 is SNHLY and CDR2 FYNNEI. The ends were cut back, 8 bases at V and 5 bases at J, with 12 bases in the middle. CDR3 amino acids: CASSRTRTEAFF. The CDR3 DNA is TGTGCCAGCTCAAGGACGAGGACTGAAGCTTTCTTT.

For this clonotype: A much larger clone differs from this one at a single base, so this may be a read error. The chain couples TRBV7-9 to TRBJ2-3; D unresolved. The CDR3 is 14 amino acids. The germline CDR1 and CDR2 sequences are SEHNR and FQNEAQ (reference sequence). Trimming removed 1 base at V and 5 bases at J, with 10 bases between. The CDR3 bases are TGTGCCAGCAGCTTAGGAGCCGCCGGAGATACGCAGTATTTT. This translates into CASSLGAAGDTQYF. Using reference TRBV7-9 and TRBJ2-3 for the parts outside the CDR3, the full variable domain is DTGVSQNPRHKITKRGQNVTFRCDPISEHNRLYWYRQTLGQGPEFLTYFQNEAQLEKSRLLSDRFSAERPKGSFSTLEIQRTEQGDSAMYLCASSLGAAGDTQYFGPGTRLTVL.

Only a few counts were recorded for this clonotype. The chain employs TRBV20-1 and TRBJ2-5; 10 positions match TRBD1. Germline V gene lookup returns CDR1 DFQATT and CDR2 SNEGSKA (reference sequence). V shed 2 bases, J shed 5 bases, and the junction held 8 bases outside the gene matches. This CDR3 contains 15 residues. In nucleotides, the CDR3 is TGCAGTGCTAGACCCGGGACAGGGGATTATGAGACCCAGTACTTC. Its translation is CSARPGTGDYETQYF.

As regards this clonotype: A clone one base away is much larger, so this may be a read error. This chain links TRBV20-1 with TRBJ2-3; possibly TRBD1 or TRBD2 for D (5 bases each). There are 11 residues in the CDR3. Trimming removed 6 bases from V and 5 bases from J, with 9 bases in between. Germline CDR1 and CDR2: DFQATT and SNEGSKA (reference sequence). In nucleotides, the CDR3 is TGCAGTGCCCAGAGGGGAGATACGCAGTATTTT. Protein: CSAQRGDTQYF.

This clonotype was detected a few times. The gene calls are TRBV9 and TRBJ1-5; 7 nucleotides agree with TRBD1. This CDR3 contains 15 residues. V shed 4 bases and J 7 bases; nucleotides not matched to a gene: 11. CDR1 SGDLS and CDR2 YYNGEE come from the germline V gene. CDR3 amino acids: CASSPGEARGQPQHF. CDR3 sequence (DNA): TGTGCCAGCAGCCCCGGGGAGGCCAGGGGGCAGCCCCAGCATTTT.

V is TRBV7-3 and J is TRBJ1-2, with D perhaps TRBD1 (6 bases). Germline V gene lookup returns CDR1 SGHTA and CDR2 FQGTGA. This CDR3 region has 13 residues. The V end was cut by 1 base, the J end by 6 bases, with 9 bases between. The CDR3 DNA sequence: TGTGCCAGCAGCTTAATAGGGGGTGATGGCTACACCTTC. Translation gives CASSLIGGDGYTF.

V is TRBV20-1 and J is TRBJ2-7; no reliable D call. Germline V gene sequence: CDR1 DFQATT, CDR2 SNEGSKA (reference sequence). V lost 0 bases to trimming and J lost 0 bases, with 12 bases between them. The CDR3 sequence is 15 residues long. CDR3 protein: CSARDPDLSSYEQYF. In DNA, the CDR3 is TGCAGTGCTAGAGATCCAGACCTTAGCTCCTACGAGCAGTACTTC.

This clonotype was detected only a few times. This may be a read error, as it is one base from a much larger clone. The chain joins TRBV6-1 to TRBJ2-3; perhaps TRBD1 as D (6 bases). From germline, CDR1 is MNHNS and CDR2 SASEGT. CDR3 size: 15 residues. Trimming removed 3 bases at V and 4 bases at J, with 14 bases between. The CDR3 sequence is CASSDGNRAADTQYF. The CDR3 region has the DNA TGTGCCAGCAGTGATGGGAACAGGGCGGCAGATACGCAGTATTTT.

V gene TRBV6-2 or TRBV6-3 combines with J gene TRBJ2-1, with D unresolved. CDR3 length equals 12 residues. V was pared by 6 bases and J by 14 bases, with 17 bases between. Germline CDR1 MNHEY, CDR2 SVGEGT. In nucleotides, the CDR3 is TGTGCCAGCAGAAGCTACGCACGAGAGGAGTTCTTC. Protein product: CASRSYAREEFF.

This clonotype has only a few counts. The V call is TRBV19, the J call TRBJ2-3; no clear D. Germline-derived CDR1 and CDR2 are LNHDA and SQIVND (reference sequence). The CDR3 runs to 15 residues. V gave up 3 bases and J gave up 4 bases, with 14 bases separating them. For the CDR3, the DNA is TGTGCCAGTAGTATTCTCGTCTCCCCAGCAGATACGCAGTATTTT. This translates into CASSILVSPADTQYF.

Concerning this clonotype: At one boundary the junction diverges from the germline segment, which might be a read error. This chain joins TRBV7-2 and TRBJ1-1; D is undetermined. CDR1 is SGHTA, CDR2 FQGNSA, per germline. The CDR3 loop spans 12 amino acids. The CDR3 protein is CAGSSDNTKAFF. CDR3 coding DNA: TGTGCCGGCAGCTCCGATAACACTAAAGCTTTCTTT. The full variable domain, rest sourced from reference TRBV7-2 and TRBJ1-1, is GAGVSQSPSNKVTEKGKDVELRCDPISGHTALYWYRQSLGQGLEFLIYFQGNSAPDKSGLPSDRFSAERTGGSVSTLTIQRTQQEDSAVYLCAGSSDNTKAFFGQGTRLTVV.

This clonotype was observed a few times. The rearrangement uses TRBV12-3 or TRBV12-4 and TRBJ1-3; weak D call: TRBD1 (6 bases). This CDR3 region has 14 residues. V gave up 6 bases and J gave up 3 bases, with 12 bases separating them. Here the CDR3 reads CASSPTGFGNTIYF. CDR3 DNA sequence: TGTGCCAGCAGCCCAACAGGGTTTGGAAACACCATATATTTT.

The V and J genes are TRBV5-6 and TRBJ1-5; D gene ambiguous. Trimming stripped 4 bases from V and 6 bases from J, with 23 bases between. The CDR3 runs 17 residues. The germline CDR1 and CDR2 sequences are SGHDT and YYEEEE. DNA for the CDR3: TGTGCCAGCAGCCCGGGCGGCAGGATGGGAAGGAGTCAGCCCCAGCATTTT. Residues: CASSPGGRMGRSQPQHF.

The V gene is TRBV7-9, the J gene TRBJ2-1, with 15 bases aligning to TRBD2. The V gene's germline CDR1 is SEHNR and CDR2 FQNEAQ (reference sequence). The CDR3 has 18 amino acids. V lost 5 bases to trimming and J lost 3 bases; unmatched junction nucleotides: 8. The CDR3 region has the DNA TGTGCCAGCAGCCCAGGGACTAGCGGGGGGCCTTTCTACAATGAGCAGTTCTTC. It yields the protein CASSPGTSGGPFYNEQFF.